The next 8 T cell receptor beta chains were all read from a single sample in a study of blood T cell repertoires in COVID-19. Profiling relied on immunoSEQ multiplex PCR, and the TCRdb table lists in-frame clones only, not all of them. The sample carries about 35,000 clones, almost 85% recorded once. The sequenced sample was peripheral blood. The receptors stem from a man older than 75 with active or convalescent COVID-19.

J is TRBJ2-1 and V is TRBV5-1; TRBD2 matches at 11 bases. The junction had 10 bases not matched to a gene; V was cut back by 2 bases and J by 0 bases. CDR3 length equals 19 residues. Per germline, CDR1 SGHRS and CDR2 YFSETQ. The CDR3 sequence: CASSLQGTSGLSSYNEQFF. In nucleotides, the CDR3 is TGCGCCAGCAGCTTACAGGGGACTAGCGGACTTAGCTCCTACAATGAGCAGTTCTTC.

The V call is TRBV28, the J call TRBJ2-7; 7 bases line up with TRBD2. The CDR3 has 19 amino acids. V shed 3 bases and J 4 bases; nucleotides not matched to a gene: 21. CDR1 and CDR2 from the germline V gene are MDHEN and SYDVKM. The CDR3 coding sequence is TGTGCCAGCAGTTTCGAAGACAGTCCTAGATCGGCGGGAGTTTACGAGCAGTACTTC. Protein: CASSFEDSPRSAGVYEQYF.

The chain combines TRBV19 with TRBJ2-3; 14 bases are a match to TRBD2. J lost 4 bases, V lost 5 bases, and 5 bases had no gene match. CDR3 length: 16 amino acids. The germline V gene has CDR1 LNHDA and CDR2 SQIVND (reference sequence). The DNA for the CDR3 is TGTGCCAGTAGTGGGGGACTAGCGGGAGCCGCAGATACGCAGTATTTT. This gives the protein CASSGGLAGAADTQYF.

This chain joins TRBV3-1 (or the pseudogene TRBV3-2) and TRBJ2-5, with D possibly being TRBD2 (6 bases). Per the germline V gene, CDR1 is LGHDT and CDR2 is YNNKEL (reference sequence). The CDR3 spans 14 residues. Trimming removed 4 bases from V and 8 bases from J, with 17 bases in between. The CDR3 spells CASSPGLGGRTQYF. CDR3 sequence (DNA): TGTGCCAGCAGCCCAGGCTTAGGAGGGCGAACCCAGTACTTC.

A note on this clone: Germline and junction disagree at one end, which may indicate a read error. Here the CDR3 DNA reads TGTGCAAGTATCGGTTATGGCTACACCTTC. Translated, it gives CASIGYGYTF. The V and J genes are TRBV19 and TRBJ1-2, with D unclear. The CDR3 totals 10 residues. CDR1 is LNHDA, CDR2 SQIVND, per germline (reference sequence).

This clone has just a few counts. The CDR3 reads CASSIQGGEWPQHF. The DNA of the CDR3 is TGTGCCAGCAGTATACAGGGTGGTGAATGGCCCCAGCATTTT. The genes are TRBV6-5 and TRBJ1-5; D possibly corresponds to TRBD1 (6 bases). From germline, CDR1 is MNHEY and CDR2 SVGAGI. V was cut by 5 bases and J by 9 bases, with 17 bases left in between. The CDR3 has 14 residues.

The chain combines TRBV6-4 with TRBJ2-3; 7 nucleotides agree with TRBD1. There are 16 residues in the CDR3. V was pared by 4 bases and J by 0 bases, with 7 bases of the junction left unmatched. Germline CDR1 reads MRHNA; CDR2 reads SNTAGT. CDR3 sequence reads: CASSGKGTASTDTQYF. CDR3 nucleotides: TGTGCCAGCAGTGGAAAGGGGACAGCAAGCACAGATACGCAGTATTTT.

This chain joins TRBV7-2 and TRBJ2-3; 9 bases fit TRBD2. Trimming removed 5 bases from V and 6 bases from J; junction bases left unmatched: 9. Germline assignment: CDR1 SGHTA and CDR2 FQGNSA. The CDR3 has 15 amino acids. The CDR3 DNA is TGTGCCAGCAGCCTGACTAGCGGAGGAGGGGATACGCAGTATTTT. This encodes CASSLTSGGGDTQYF.